These T cell receptor beta chains were read from a single sample in a study of cytomegalovirus exposure and HLA in healthy donors. Repertoires were generated with immunoSEQ multiplex PCR, while TCRdb's copy carries only in-frame clones and drops some. Here the sample spans about 220,000 clones, 65% to 75% being singletons. What was sequenced was PBMCs. Receptor source: a woman aged 25 to 39 in good health and CMV-seronegative. The CDR3 runs from the conserved cysteine through the conserved F or W. D genes are given only for firm matches. Rows may omit the clone size; those that give it use once, few, many or a size class.

v_call: TRBV5-8
j_call: TRBJ2-5
d_call: TRBD1
clone_size: .
cdr3_nt: TGTGCCAGCAGCATGACAGGGGTCAGAGGCGAGACCCAGTACTTC
cdr3_aa: CASSMTGVRGETQYF

v_call: TRBV30
j_call: TRBJ2-5
d_call: TRBD2
clone_size: few
cdr3_nt: TGTGCCTGGACCTTGGGACTAGCGGGGAGAGAGACCCAGTACTTC
cdr3_aa: CAWTLGLAGRETQYF

v_call: TRBV23-1
j_call: TRBJ1-2
d_call: TRBD1
clone_size: .
cdr3_nt: TGCGCCAGCAGTCAAAGTCCCGGGACAGGGGCCCCCGATGGAACTAACTATGGCTACACCTTC
cdr3_aa: CASSQSPGTGAPDGTNYGYTF

v_call: TRBV29-1
j_call: TRBJ1-2
d_call: .
clone_size: .
cdr3_nt: TGCAGCTTTACAACGCAGGGCCCAGGGAGGGGCTACACCTTC
cdr3_aa: CSFTTQGPGRGYTF

v_call: TRBV9
j_call: TRBJ2-3
d_call: .
clone_size: .
cdr3_nt: TGTGCCAGCAGCCTCCCCCCCACAGGGTTGGAAGATACGCAGTATTTT
cdr3_aa: CASSLPPTGLEDTQYF

v_call: TRBV18
j_call: TRBJ1-1
d_call: .
clone_size: .
cdr3_nt: TGTGCCAGCTCAAAGGGAGGTCCAAACACTGAAGCTTTCTTT
cdr3_aa: CASSKGGPNTEAFF

v_call: TRBV5-4
j_call: TRBJ2-7
d_call: .
clone_size: few
cdr3_nt: TGTGCCAGCAGCCCCCCTGGGGGCCTCGAACTTTACGAGCAGTACTTC
cdr3_aa: CASSPPGGLELYEQYF

v_call: TRBV6-4
j_call: TRBJ1-5
d_call: .
clone_size: .
cdr3_nt: TGTGCCAGCAGTGAGCGGATGATAAGCAATCAGCCCCAGCATTTT
cdr3_aa: CASSERMISNQPQHF

v_call: TRBV18
j_call: TRBJ1-2
d_call: .
clone_size: .
cdr3_nt: TGTGCCAGCTCACGCTCCGGGGGGACTAACTATGGCTACACCTTC
cdr3_aa: CASSRSGGTNYGYTF

v_call: TRBV7-9
j_call: TRBJ1-2
d_call: .
clone_size: .
cdr3_nt: TGTGCCAGCAGCTTAGGGACAGTATATGGCTACACCTTC
cdr3_aa: CASSLGTVYGYTF

v_call: TRBV2
j_call: TRBJ2-3
d_call: .
clone_size: .
cdr3_nt: TGTGCCAGCAGGTTAACAGATACGCAGTATTTT
cdr3_aa: CASRLTDTQYF

v_call: TRBV27
j_call: TRBJ2-2
d_call: TRBD2
clone_size: .
cdr3_nt: TGTGACAGCAGTTTAACTAGCGGGGGGGCAATCGGCGGGGAGCTGTTTTTT
cdr3_aa: CDSSLTSGGAIGGELFF

v_call: TRBV10-3
j_call: TRBJ2-5
d_call: TRBD2
clone_size: .
cdr3_nt: TGTGCCATCAGTGAGTCGAGGCTAGCGGGAGAGACCCAGTACTTC
cdr3_aa: CAISESRLAGETQYF

v_call: TRBV11-3
j_call: TRBJ2-2
d_call: TRBD1
clone_size: .
cdr3_nt: TGTGCCAGCAGCACGCCTTGGACAGGGAAGGACGGGGAGCTGTTTTTT
cdr3_aa: CASSTPWTGKDGELFF

v_call: TRBV19
j_call: TRBJ2-7
d_call: TRBD1
clone_size: .
cdr3_nt: TGTGCCAGTAGTATAAGGGGGCTCTCCCCGCGGGACGAGCAGTACTTC
cdr3_aa: CASSIRGLSPRDEQYF

v_call: TRBV27
j_call: TRBJ2-7
d_call: TRBD1
clone_size: few
cdr3_nt: TGTGCCAGCAGTTTAGCCCCGACAGGGCCCTACGAGCAGTACTTC
cdr3_aa: CASSLAPTGPYEQYF

v_call: TRBV5-6
j_call: TRBJ2-5
d_call: TRBD1
clone_size: few
cdr3_nt: TGTGCCAGCAGCCAACCGGGACAGGGGGCAGAGACCCAGTACTTC
cdr3_aa: CASSQPGQGAETQYF

v_call: TRBV6-6
j_call: TRBJ1-5
d_call: TRBD1
clone_size: once
cdr3_nt: TGTGCCAGCAGCGGGACAGATACCAATCAGCCCCAGCATTTT
cdr3_aa: CASSGTDTNQPQHF

v_call: TRBV11-2
j_call: TRBJ2-1
d_call: .
clone_size: few
cdr3_nt: TGTGCCAGCAGCTTAGATCAGGGGACGTCGGAGCAGTTCTTC
cdr3_aa: CASSLDQGTSEQFF

v_call: TRBV21-1
j_call: TRBJ2-7
d_call: .
clone_size: .
cdr3_nt: TGTGCCAGCAGCAAAAGGGGCTACCTTCCTACGAACGGGGGTCTAGGGCAGTACTTC
cdr3_aa: CASSKRGYLPTNGGLGQYF

v_call: TRBV2
j_call: TRBJ2-7
d_call: .
clone_size: .
cdr3_nt: TGTGCCAGCAATCGTGTTAAGCCCTACGAGCAGTACTTC
cdr3_aa: CASNRVKPYEQYF

v_call: TRBV6-1
j_call: TRBJ1-5
d_call: .
clone_size: .
cdr3_nt: TGTGCCAGCAGGGCCGTGGAGGGGTCCAATCAGCCCCAGCATTTT
cdr3_aa: CASRAVEGSNQPQHF

v_call: TRBV27
j_call: TRBJ1-2
d_call: TRBD1
clone_size: .
cdr3_nt: TGTGCCAGCAGAGGGACAGGGCGTCAAAACTATGGCTACACCTTC
cdr3_aa: CASRGTGRQNYGYTF

v_call: TRBV7-7
j_call: TRBJ2-5
d_call: TRBD2
clone_size: .
cdr3_nt: TGTGCTAGCAGCTTAGCGGGAGCAGGGGTAGAGACCCAGTACTTC
cdr3_aa: CASSLAGAGVETQYF

v_call: TRBV6-5
j_call: TRBJ1-1
d_call: TRBD1
clone_size: .
cdr3_nt: TGTGCCAGCAGCCACGACAGGGCGTTGGTGGAAGCTTTCTTT
cdr3_aa: CASSHDRALVEAFF

v_call: TRBV11-3
j_call: TRBJ2-1
d_call: .
clone_size: .
cdr3_nt: TGTGCCAGCAGCTTCCGACAGGCCTGGGAGCAGTTCTTC
cdr3_aa: CASSFRQAWEQFF

v_call: TRBV30
j_call: TRBJ1-5
d_call: TRBD1
clone_size: .
cdr3_nt: TGTGCCTGGACCACCCAGGGGGGGCCCCAGCATTTT
cdr3_aa: CAWTTQGGPQHF

v_call: TRBV11-2
j_call: TRBJ2-7
d_call: TRBD2
clone_size: few
cdr3_nt: TGTGCCAGCAGCTTCCTAGGAGCTAGCGGAAGATACGAGCAGTACTTC
cdr3_aa: CASSFLGASGRYEQYF